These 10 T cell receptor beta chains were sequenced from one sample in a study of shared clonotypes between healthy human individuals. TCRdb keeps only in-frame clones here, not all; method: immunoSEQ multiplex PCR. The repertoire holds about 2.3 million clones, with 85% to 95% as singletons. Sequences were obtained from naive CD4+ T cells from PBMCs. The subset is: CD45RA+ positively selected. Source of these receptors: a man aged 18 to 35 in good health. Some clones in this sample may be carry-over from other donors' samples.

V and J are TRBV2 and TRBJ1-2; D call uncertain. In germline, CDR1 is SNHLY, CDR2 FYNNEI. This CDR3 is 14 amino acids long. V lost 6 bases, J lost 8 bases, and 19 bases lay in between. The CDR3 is CASSYEGSGRGYTF. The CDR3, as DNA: TGTGCCAGCAGCTACGAGGGTTCTGGTCGGGGCTACACCTTC. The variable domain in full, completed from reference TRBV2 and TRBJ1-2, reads EPEVTQTPSHQVTQMGQEVILRCVPISNHLYFYWYRQILGQKVEFLVSFYNNEISEKSEIFDDQFSVERPDGSNFTLKIRSTKLEDSAMYFCASSYEGSGRGYTFGSGTRLTVV.

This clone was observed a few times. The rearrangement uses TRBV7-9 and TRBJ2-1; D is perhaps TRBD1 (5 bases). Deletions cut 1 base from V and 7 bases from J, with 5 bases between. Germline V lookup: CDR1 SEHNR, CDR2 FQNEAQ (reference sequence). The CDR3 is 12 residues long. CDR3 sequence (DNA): TGTGCCAGCAGCTTAGAGGGGAATGAGCAGTTCTTC. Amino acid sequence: CASSLEGNEQFF.

The CDR3 reads CASSQLIAGSTDTQYF. CDR3 DNA sequence: TGCGCCAGCAGCCAGCTAATAGCGGGGAGCACAGATACGCAGTATTTT. The J gene is TRBJ2-3, the V gene TRBV5-1, with TRBD2 matching over 8 bases. Germline lookup yields CDR1 SGHRS and CDR2 YFSETQ. V was clipped by 4 bases and J by 0 bases; unmatched bases: 7. The CDR3 contains 16 residues.

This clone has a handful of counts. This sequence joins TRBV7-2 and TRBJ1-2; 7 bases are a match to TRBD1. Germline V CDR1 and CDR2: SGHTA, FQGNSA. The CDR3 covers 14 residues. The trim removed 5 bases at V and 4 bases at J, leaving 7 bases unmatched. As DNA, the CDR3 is TGTGCCAGCAGCCCTGACAGGGTACTCTATGGCTACACCTTC. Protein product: CASSPDRVLYGYTF.

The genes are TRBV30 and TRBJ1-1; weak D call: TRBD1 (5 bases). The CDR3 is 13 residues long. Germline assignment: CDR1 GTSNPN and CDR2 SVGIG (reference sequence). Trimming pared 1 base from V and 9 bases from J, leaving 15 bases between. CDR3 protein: CAWSGGSGGKAFF. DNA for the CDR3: TGTGCCTGGAGTGGCGGTTCGGGGGGGAAAGCTTTCTTT.

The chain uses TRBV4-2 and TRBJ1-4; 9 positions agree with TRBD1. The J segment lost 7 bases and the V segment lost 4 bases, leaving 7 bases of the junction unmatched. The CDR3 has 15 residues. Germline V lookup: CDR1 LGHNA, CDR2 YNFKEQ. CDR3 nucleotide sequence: TGTGCCAGCAGCCGAGCGACAGGGGGTTCTGAAAAACTGTTTTTT. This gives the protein CASSRATGGSEKLFF.

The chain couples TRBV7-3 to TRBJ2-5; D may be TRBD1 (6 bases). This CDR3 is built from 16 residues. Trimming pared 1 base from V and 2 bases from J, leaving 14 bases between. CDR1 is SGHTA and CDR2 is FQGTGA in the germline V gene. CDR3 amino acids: CASSLRGRRWQETQYF. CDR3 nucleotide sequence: TGTGCCAGCAGCTTAAGGGGGCGCCGGTGGCAAGAGACCCAGTACTTC.

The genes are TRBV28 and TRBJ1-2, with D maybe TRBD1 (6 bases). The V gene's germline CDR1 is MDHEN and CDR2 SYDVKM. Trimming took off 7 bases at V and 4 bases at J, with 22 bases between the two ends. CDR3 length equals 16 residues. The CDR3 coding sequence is TGTGCCAGCACCGAGGGGGGCGGCAGGGTAGGCTATGGCTACACCTTC. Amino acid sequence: CASTEGGGRVGYGYTF.

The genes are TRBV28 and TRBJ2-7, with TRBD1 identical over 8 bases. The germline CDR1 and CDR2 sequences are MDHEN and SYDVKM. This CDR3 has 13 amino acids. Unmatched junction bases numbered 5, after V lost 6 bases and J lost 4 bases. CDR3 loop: CASREDRDYEQYF. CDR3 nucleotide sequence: TGTGCCAGCAGGGAGGACAGGGATTACGAGCAGTACTTC.

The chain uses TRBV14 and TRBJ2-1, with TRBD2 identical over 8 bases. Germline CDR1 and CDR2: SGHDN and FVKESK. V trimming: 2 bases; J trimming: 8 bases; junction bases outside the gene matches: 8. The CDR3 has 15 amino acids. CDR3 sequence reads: CASSQRTSGGDEQFF. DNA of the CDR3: TGTGCCAGCAGCCAACGTACTAGCGGAGGGGATGAGCAGTTCTTC. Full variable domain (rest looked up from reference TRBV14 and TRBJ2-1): EAGVTQFPSHSVIEKGQTVTLRCDPISGHDNLYWYRRVMGKEIKFLLHFVKESKQDESGMPNNRFLAERTGGTYSTLKVQPAELEDSGVYFCASSQRTSGGDEQFFGPGTRLTVL.